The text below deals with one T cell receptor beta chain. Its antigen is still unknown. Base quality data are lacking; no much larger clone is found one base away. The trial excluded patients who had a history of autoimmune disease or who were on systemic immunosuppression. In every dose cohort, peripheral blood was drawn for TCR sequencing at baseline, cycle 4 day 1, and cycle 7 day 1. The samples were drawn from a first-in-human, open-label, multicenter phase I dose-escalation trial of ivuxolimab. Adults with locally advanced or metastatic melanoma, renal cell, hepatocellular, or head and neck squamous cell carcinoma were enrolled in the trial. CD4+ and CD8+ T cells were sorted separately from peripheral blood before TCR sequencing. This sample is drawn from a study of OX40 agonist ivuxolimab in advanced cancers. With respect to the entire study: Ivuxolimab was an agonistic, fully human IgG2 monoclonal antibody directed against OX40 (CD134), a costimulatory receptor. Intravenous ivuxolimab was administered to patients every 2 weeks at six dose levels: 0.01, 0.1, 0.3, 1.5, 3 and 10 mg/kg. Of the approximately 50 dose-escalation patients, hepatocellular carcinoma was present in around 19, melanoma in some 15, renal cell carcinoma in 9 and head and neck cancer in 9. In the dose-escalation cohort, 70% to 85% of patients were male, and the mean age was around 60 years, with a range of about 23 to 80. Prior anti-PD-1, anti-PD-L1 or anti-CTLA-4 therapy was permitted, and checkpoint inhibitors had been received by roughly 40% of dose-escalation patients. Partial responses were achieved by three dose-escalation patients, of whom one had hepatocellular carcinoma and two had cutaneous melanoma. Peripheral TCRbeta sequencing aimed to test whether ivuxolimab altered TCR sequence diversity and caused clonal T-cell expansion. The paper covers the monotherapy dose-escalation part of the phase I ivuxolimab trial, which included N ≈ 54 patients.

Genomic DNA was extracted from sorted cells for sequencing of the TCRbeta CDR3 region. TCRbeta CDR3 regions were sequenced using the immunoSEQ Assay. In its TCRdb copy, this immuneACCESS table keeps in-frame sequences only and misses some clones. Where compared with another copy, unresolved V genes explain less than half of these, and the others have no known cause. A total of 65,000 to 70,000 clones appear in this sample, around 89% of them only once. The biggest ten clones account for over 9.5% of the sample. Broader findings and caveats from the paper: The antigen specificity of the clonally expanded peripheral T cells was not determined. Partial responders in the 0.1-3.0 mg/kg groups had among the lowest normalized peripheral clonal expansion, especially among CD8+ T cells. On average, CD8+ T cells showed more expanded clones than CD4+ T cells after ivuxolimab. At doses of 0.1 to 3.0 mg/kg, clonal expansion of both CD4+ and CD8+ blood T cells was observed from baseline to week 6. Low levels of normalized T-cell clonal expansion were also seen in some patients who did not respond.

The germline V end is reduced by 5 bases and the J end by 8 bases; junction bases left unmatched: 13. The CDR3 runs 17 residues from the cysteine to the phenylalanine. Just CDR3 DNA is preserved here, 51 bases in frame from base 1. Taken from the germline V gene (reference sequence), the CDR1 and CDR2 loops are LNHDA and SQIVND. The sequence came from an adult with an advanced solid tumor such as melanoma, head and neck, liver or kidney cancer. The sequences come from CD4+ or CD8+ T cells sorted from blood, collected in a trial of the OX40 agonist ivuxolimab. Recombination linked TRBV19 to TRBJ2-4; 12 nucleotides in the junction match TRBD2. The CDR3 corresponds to CASSGPSGRAFTDIQYF. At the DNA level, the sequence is TGTGCCAGTAGTGGGCCTAGCGGGAGGGCCTTTACAGACATTCAGTACTTC. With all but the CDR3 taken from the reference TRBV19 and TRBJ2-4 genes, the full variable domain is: DGGITQSPKYLFRKEGQNVTLSCEQNLNHDAMYWYRQDPGQGLRLIYYSQIVNDFQKGDIAEGYSVSREKKESFPLTVTSAQKNPTAFYLCASSGPSGRAFTDIQYFGAGTRLSVL.